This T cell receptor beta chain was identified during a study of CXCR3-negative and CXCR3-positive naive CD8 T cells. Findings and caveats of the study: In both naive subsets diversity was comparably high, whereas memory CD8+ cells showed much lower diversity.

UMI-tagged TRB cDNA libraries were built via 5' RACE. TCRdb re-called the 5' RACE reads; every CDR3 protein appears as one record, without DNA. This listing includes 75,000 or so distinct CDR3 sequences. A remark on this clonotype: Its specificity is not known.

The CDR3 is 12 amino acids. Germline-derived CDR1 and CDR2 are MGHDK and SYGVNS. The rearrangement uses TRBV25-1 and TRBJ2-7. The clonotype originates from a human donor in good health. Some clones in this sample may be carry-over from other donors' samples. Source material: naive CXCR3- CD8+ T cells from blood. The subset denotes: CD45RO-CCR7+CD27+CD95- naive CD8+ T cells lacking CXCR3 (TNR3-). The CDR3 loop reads CASSEPDYEQYF.